This T cell receptor beta chain was captured by sequencing in a study of T cell responses to AZD1222 COVID-19 vaccine. TCRdb keeps only in-frame clones here, not all; method: immunoSEQ multiplex PCR. The profile shows roughly 150,000 clones, roughly 90% of them singletons. Looked up from germline, CDR1 is SGDLS and CDR2 is YYNGEE. Trimming took 4 bases from V and 0 from J, leaving 8 bases between them. This CDR3 region has 14 residues. Sequenced here: peripheral blood, sampled 28 days after the second AZD1222 dose. The chain links TRBV9 to TRBJ2-1, with D unclear. The receptor comes from an adult who received the AZD1222 COVID-19 vaccine. The DNA for the CDR3 is TGTGCCAGCAGCCCAATCCACTCCTACAATGAGCAGTTCTTC. Its protein product is CASSPIHSYNEQFF.